Described below is a single T cell receptor (beta chain) sequence and its context. This clone showed up just a few times. Its specific antigen is unknown. One base away there is no much larger clone; base qualities are not given. This sample stems from a study of beta chain features in type 1 diabetes (dated by TCRdb to 2016 to 2019). With regard to the full study: Mean age, gender distribution, total cell number and subset yield were not different between patients and healthy donors. A total of under 140,000,000 sorted cells were examined across all samples, and the number of cells per subset was strongly correlated with RNA yield. The study compared the TCRB repertoires of sorted circulating CD4+ T cell subsets in recently diagnosed type 1 diabetes patients with those in matched healthy donors. Regulatory and stem cell-like memory subsets were obtained from only 8 patients and roughly eight healthy donors, while naive and central memory subsets were obtained from all 28 donors.

The entire amount of isolated RNA was reverse transcribed using the High Capacity cDNA Reverse Transcription Kit, so the sequenced TCRB transcripts were expressed ones. Naive, central memory and regulatory T cell samples underwent deep immunoSEQ sequencing, averaging around 4 million total reads per sample. After sorted cells were lysed in RLT buffer, RNA was extracted with DNase-treated RNeasy Micro or Mini kits, with the choice depending on cell number. To prevent cross-contamination, every cell subset was processed on its own, while patient and healthy donor samples were processed together. Using the immunoSEQ multiplex PCR, TCRB sequences were amplified from cDNA into 87-bp fragments spanning the CDR3 region. Sequencing of the amplicons was done on the Illumina HiSeq platform. From the authors' description of their analysis: Synthetic template baselines were used to correct PCR bias computationally, reads within Hamming distance 2 were collapsed together, and singletons that could not be merged were discarded. Reads were aligned to IMGT to assign V, D and J genes, CDR3 length, and insertions or deletions at six rearrangement sites. Clonotype counts were normalized to sorted cell number within each subset before computing true diversity and Gini coefficients with the tcR R package. Repertoire sharing was quantified using the overlap coefficient calculated on TCRB nucleotide sequences. As a proxy for the pre-selection repertoire, out-of-frame TCRB sequences from naive cells were analyzed. Imported from immuneACCESS, the table was reduced by TCRdb to in-frame sequences with V and J called. These copies leave out some clones; in studies compared against another copy, an unresolved V gene accounts for under half, and the cause of the remainder is not known. That table furnishes V, J and clone size, whereas the DNA furnished D and trimming. The sample table shows about 360,000 clones, and around an eighth are seen once. The ten largest account for less than 0.02% of the sample.

CDR1 and CDR2, looked up from the germline V gene (reference sequence), are GTSNPN and SVGIG. V is reduced by 3 bases and J by 7 bases, leaving a spacing of 16 bases between them. The CDR3 covers 14 residues, taking in both the cysteine and the phenylalanine. Just CDR3 DNA is preserved here, 42 bases in frame from base 1. Each donor gave one peripheral blood draw, averaging about 120 mL, which was collected into heparinised tubes. A BD FACSAria II and a panel including CD45RO, CCR7, CD25, CD127, CD95 and CD27 were used to sort naive, central memory, regulatory and stem cell-like memory CD4+ T cells. All sorted populations exceeded 98% purity. PBMCs were isolated right away by Lymphoprep density gradient centrifugation and were stained directly, without culture. To minimize batch effects, samples were stained and sorted in pairs, one healthy donor with one patient per experiment. On the study overall, not on this receptor specifically: The naive, central memory and regulatory TCRB repertoires appeared to resemble one another more closely among patients than among healthy donors. At VDJ recombination sites, type 1 diabetes patients had fewer insertions and more deleted nucleotides, which implies abnormalities in thymic rearrangement. Sequencing cDNA rather than genomic DNA could over-represent highly expressing activated cells, although activation and CD3 levels did not differ between groups. HLA sub-analyses involved small numbers of individuals, so any influence of HLA type on TCRB rearrangement remained unresolved. PCR might favor shorter templates, but patient and control samples were amplified and corrected together, so any skew would affect both groups equally. Type 1 diabetes patients showed a moderate but significant shortening of TCRB CDR3 length in all four CD4+ subsets.

The chain is assembled from TRBV30 and TRBJ1-5; 5 matching bases give a weak D call of TRBD1. This receptor was obtained from a young man in good health. The sample comprised naive CD4+ T cells from blood. The sample's cell subset or site label, decoded: true naive CD4+ T cells. For the CDR3, the sequence is CAWREGNSKQPQHF. The nucleotides read TGTGCCTGGAGGGAGGGGAACTCGAAACAGCCCCAGCATTTT.